This T cell receptor beta chain was identified during a study of T-cell reconstitution after alpha-beta-depleted transplantation in children. The TCRbeta library incorporated unique molecular identifiers. Using its own MiXCR run on the PCR reads, TCRdb lists one record per CDR3 protein. The profile shows around 380,000 distinct CDR3 sequences, under 13% of them singletons. The germline V gene has CDR1 LGHNA and CDR2 YNFKEQ. The CDR3 totals 16 residues. V was trimmed by 0 bases and J by 2 bases, leaving 13 bases between them. V gene TRBV4-2 combines with J gene TRBJ2-5; D possibly corresponds to TRBD1 (6 bases). This TCR came from a human donor who donated a stem cell graft to a child with acute myeloid leukemia. The sequencing used PBMCs from the stem cell graft donor, collected from the stem cell graft. In DNA, the CDR3 is TGTGCCAGCAGCCAAGATTGGGACAAGAAACAAGAGACCCAGTACTTC. Translated: CASSQDWDKKQETQYF.